The T cell receptor beta chain described here comes from a study of lymphopenia after photon versus proton radiotherapy. Overall study findings and caveats: Larger post-nadir TCR diversity loss correlated inversely with survival in deceased patients. Photon-treated patients lost naive T cells and TCR diversity; proton-treated stayed stable.

Sequencing was performed with immunoSEQ multiplex PCR; in TCRdb, only in-frame clones are kept and a portion is missing. The data show 75,000 or so clones, about 86% seen once. Germline-derived CDR1 and CDR2 are SGHVS and FNYEAQ. The CDR3 contains 15 residues. With V trimmed by 0 bases and J by 6 bases, 8 bases remained unmatched. Concerning this clone: The target antigen is unknown.

The chain is built from TRBV7-6 and TRBJ2-7; the match to TRBD2 covers 7 bases. Here the sequenced sample was peripheral blood, taken from a patient treated with proton-based radiotherapy. The clonotype originates from a man in his sixties with pancreatic cancer. The CDR3 protein is CASSLARGSQFEQYF. CDR3 nucleotide sequence: TGTGCCAGCAGCTTAGCCCGCGGGAGTCAGTTCGAGCAGTACTTC.